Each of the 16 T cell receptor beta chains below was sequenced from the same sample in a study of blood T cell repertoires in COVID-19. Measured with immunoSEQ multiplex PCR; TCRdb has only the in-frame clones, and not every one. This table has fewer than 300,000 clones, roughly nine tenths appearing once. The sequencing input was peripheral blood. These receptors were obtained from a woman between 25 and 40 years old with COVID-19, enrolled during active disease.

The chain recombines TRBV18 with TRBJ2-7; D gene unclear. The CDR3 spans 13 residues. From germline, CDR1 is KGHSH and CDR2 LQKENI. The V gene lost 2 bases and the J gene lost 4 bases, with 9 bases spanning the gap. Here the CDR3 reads CASSPSSNYEQYF. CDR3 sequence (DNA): TGTGCCAGCTCACCATCCTCTAATTACGAGCAGTACTTC.

CDR3 sequence: CASSLTDTQYF. The CDR3, as DNA: TGTGCCAGCAGTCTCACAGATACGCAGTATTTT. This sequence joins TRBV2 and TRBJ2-3; D unresolved. V was shortened by 5 bases and J by 2 bases, with 2 bases between the two germline ends. This CDR3 comprises 11 residues. Per germline, CDR1 SNHLY and CDR2 FYNNEI.

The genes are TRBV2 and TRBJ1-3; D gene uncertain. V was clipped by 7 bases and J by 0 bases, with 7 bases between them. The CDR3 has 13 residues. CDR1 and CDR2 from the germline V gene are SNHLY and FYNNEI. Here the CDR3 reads CASIRYSGNTIYF. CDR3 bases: TGTGCCAGCATTCGGTACTCTGGAAACACCATATATTTT.

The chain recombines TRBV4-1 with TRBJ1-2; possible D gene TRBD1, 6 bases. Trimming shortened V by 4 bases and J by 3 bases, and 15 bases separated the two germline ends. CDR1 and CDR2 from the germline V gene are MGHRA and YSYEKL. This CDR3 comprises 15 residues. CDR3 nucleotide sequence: TGCGCCAGCAGCCTCAAGCCGACAGGTGACTATGGCTACACCTTC. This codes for CASSLKPTGDYGYTF.

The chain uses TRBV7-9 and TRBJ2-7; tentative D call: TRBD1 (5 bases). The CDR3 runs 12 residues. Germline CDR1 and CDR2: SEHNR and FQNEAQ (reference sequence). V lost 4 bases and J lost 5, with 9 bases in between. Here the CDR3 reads CASSSRVDEQYF. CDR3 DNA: TGTGCCAGCAGCTCCAGGGTCGACGAGCAGTACTTC.

The CDR3 region is CASSRGTGEARGNQPQHF. The CDR3 nucleotides read TGTGCCAGCAGCCGCGGGACAGGGGAGGCTCGGGGCAATCAGCCCCAGCATTTT. The chain links TRBV3-1 (or the pseudogene TRBV3-2) to TRBJ1-5; 10 bases match TRBD1. The CDR3 has 18 residues. Germline values: CDR1 LGHDT, CDR2 YNNKEL (reference sequence). V gave up 4 bases and J gave up 2 bases; unmatched junction bases: 11.

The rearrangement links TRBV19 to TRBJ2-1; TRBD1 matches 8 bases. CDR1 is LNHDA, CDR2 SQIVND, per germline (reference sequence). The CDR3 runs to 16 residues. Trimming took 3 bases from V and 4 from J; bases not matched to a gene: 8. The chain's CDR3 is CASSMLTGAIYNEQFF. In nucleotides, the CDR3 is TGTGCCAGTAGTATGTTGACAGGGGCTATTTACAATGAGCAGTTCTTC.

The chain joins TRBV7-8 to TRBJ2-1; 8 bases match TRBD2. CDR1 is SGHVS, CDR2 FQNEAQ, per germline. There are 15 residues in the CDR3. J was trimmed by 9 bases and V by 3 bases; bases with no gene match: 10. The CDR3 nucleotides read TGTGCCAGCAGCTTCGGGGGGGCGGGTTTTGGTGAGCAGTTCTTC. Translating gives CASSFGGAGFGEQFF.

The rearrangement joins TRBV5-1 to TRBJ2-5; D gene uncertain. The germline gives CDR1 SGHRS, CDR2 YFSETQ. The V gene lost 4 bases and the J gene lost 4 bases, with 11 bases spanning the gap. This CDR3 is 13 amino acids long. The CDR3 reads CASSPGPGETQYF. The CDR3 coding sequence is TGCGCCAGCAGCCCGGGTCCTGGAGAGACCCAGTACTTC.

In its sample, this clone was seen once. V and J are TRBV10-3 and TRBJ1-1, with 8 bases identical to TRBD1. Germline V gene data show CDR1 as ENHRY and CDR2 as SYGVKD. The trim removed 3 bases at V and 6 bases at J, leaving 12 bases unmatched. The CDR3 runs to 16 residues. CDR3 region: CAISDLSGTGGPEAFF. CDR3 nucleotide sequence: TGTGCCATCAGTGATCTTTCCGGGACAGGAGGGCCTGAAGCTTTCTTT.

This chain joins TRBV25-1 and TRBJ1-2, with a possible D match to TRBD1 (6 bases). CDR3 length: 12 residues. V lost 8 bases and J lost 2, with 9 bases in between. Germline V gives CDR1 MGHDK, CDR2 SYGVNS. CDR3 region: CASAGQNYGYTF. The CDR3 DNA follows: TGTGCCAGCGCCGGACAGAACTATGGCTACACCTTC.

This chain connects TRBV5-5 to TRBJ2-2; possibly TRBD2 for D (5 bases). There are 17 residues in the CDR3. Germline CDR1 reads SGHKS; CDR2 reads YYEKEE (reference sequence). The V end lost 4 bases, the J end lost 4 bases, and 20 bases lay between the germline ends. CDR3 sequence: CASSPSFWGAGTGELFF. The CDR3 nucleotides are TGTGCCAGCAGCCCCAGCTTTTGGGGAGCTGGCACCGGGGAGCTGTTTTTT.

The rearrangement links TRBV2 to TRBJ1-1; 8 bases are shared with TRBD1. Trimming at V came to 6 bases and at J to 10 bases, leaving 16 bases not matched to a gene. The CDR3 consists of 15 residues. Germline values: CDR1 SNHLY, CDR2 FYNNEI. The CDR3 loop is CASRRIQGEAYLAFF. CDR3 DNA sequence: TGTGCCAGCAGGAGGATACAGGGGGAGGCCTATCTAGCTTTCTTT.

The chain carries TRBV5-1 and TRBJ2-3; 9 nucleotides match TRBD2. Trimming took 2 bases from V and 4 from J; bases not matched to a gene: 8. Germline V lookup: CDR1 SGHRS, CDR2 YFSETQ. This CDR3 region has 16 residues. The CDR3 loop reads CASSLASGGIPDTQYF. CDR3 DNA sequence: TGCGCCAGCAGCTTAGCGAGCGGGGGGATTCCAGATACGCAGTATTTT.

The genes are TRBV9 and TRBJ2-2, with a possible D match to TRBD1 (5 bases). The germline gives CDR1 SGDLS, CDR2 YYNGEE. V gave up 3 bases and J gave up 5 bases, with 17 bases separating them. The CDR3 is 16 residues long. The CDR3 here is CASSANRGWKTGELFF. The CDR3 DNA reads TGTGCCAGCAGCGCCAATAGGGGCTGGAAAACCGGGGAGCTGTTTTTT.

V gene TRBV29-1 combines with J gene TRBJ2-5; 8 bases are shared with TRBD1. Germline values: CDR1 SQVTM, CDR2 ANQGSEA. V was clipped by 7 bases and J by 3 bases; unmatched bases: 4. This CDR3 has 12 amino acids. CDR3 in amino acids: CSAGQGKETQYF. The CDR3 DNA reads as TGCAGCGCTGGACAGGGAAAAGAGACCCAGTACTTC. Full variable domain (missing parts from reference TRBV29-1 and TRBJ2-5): SAVISQKPSRDICQRGTSLTIQCQVDSQVTMMFWYRQQPGQSLTLIATANQGSEATYESGFVIDKFPISRPNLTFSTLTVSNMSPEDSSIYLCSAGQGKETQYFGPGTRLLVL.